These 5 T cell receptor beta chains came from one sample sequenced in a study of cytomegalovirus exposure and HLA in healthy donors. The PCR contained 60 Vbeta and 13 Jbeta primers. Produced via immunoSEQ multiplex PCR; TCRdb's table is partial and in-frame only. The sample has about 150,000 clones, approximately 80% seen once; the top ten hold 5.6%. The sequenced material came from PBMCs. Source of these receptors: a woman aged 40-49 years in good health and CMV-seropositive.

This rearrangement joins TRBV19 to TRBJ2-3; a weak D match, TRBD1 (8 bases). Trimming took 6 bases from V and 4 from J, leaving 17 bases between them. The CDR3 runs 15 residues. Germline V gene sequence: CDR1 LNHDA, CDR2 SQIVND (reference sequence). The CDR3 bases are TGTGCCAGTAGCCCTCGGACAGGGAGGGCAGATACGCAGTATTTT. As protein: CASSPRTGRADTQYF.

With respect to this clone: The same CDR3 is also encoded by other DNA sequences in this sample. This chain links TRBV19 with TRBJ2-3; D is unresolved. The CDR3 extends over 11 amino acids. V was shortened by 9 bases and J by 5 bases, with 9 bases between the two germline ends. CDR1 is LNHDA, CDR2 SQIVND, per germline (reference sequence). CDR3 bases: TGTGCCAGCCGGAGTGGAGATACGCAGTATTTT. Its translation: CASRSGDTQYF. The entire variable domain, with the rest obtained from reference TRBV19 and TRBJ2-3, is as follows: DGGITQSPKYLFRKEGQNVTLSCEQNLNHDAMYWYRQDPGQGLRLIYYSQIVNDFQKGDIAEGYSVSREKKESFPLTVTSAQKNPTAFYLCASRSGDTQYFGPGTRLTVL.

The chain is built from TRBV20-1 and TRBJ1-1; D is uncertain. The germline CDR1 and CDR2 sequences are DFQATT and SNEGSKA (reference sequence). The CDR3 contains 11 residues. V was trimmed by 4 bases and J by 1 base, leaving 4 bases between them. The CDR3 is CSAMRNTEAFF. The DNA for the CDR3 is TGCAGTGCTATGCGGAACACTGAAGCTTTCTTT.

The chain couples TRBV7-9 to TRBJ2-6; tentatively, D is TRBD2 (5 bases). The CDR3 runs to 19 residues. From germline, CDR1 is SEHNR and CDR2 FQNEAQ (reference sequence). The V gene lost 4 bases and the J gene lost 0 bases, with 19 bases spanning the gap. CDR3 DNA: TGTGCCAGCAGCTACGGCATGTCTAGCTCAGGCTCTGGGGCCAACGTCCTGACTTTC. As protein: CASSYGMSSSGSGANVLTF.

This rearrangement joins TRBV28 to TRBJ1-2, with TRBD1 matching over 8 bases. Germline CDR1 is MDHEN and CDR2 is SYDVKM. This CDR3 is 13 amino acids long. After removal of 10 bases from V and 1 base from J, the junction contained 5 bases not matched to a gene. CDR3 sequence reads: CANRQGYNYGYTF. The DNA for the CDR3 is TGTGCCAACCGACAGGGGTATAACTATGGCTACACCTTC.